The 12 T cell receptor beta chains given below trace back to one sample, sequenced in a study of identical twins. TCRdb redid the calling of the 5' RACE reads with MiXCR, one entry per CDR3 protein. Of under 300,000 distinct CDR3 sequences listed, around 8.3% are singletons. The data were also submitted as part of a second study, on yellow fever vaccine responses in identical twins.

The sample taken for sequencing was CD8+ T cells sorted from blood. The receptors were sampled from a woman aged 18-29 years in good health.

The chain uses TRBV25-1 and TRBJ2-2; no definite D call. This CDR3 is built from 13 residues. The germline V gene has CDR1 MGHDK and CDR2 SYGVNS. Trimming removed 4 bases from V and 5 bases from J, with 8 bases in between. The CDR3 is CASSVSRTGELFF. The CDR3, as DNA: TGTGCCAGCAGTGTTTCCAGAACCGGGGAGCTGTTTTTT.

This clonotype was detected only a few times. The CDR3 reads CASSTWRTSGADTDTQYF. The CDR3, as DNA: TGTGCCAGCAGCACCTGGAGGACTAGCGGCGCGGACACAGATACGCAGTATTTT. The chain employs TRBV6-2 or TRBV6-3 and TRBJ2-3, with 10 bases matching TRBD2. Germline CDR1 MNHEY, CDR2 SVGEGT. This CDR3 has 18 amino acids. Germline trimming cut 6 bases from V and 2 bases from J; bases unmatched to any gene: 14.

This rearrangement joins TRBV5-6 to TRBJ2-1; D is uncertain. The CDR3 consists of 15 residues. CDR1 SGHDT and CDR2 YYEEEE come from the germline V gene. V was clipped by 0 bases and J by 6 bases, with 13 bases between them. The DNA of the CDR3 is TGTGCCAGCAGCTTGGCCCCGTTAGGTGGCAATGAGCAGTTCTTC. The encoded protein is CASSLAPLGGNEQFF.

This clonotype was observed a few times. The chain recombines TRBV15 with TRBJ2-7; D not certain. CDR1 and CDR2 (germline): LNHNV, YYDKDF (reference sequence). V was trimmed by 1 base and J by 3 bases, leaving 13 bases between them. The CDR3 spans 15 residues. The CDR3 sequence: CATSRGPQIGYEQYF. The CDR3, as DNA: TGTGCCACCAGCAGAGGCCCCCAGATAGGCTACGAGCAGTACTTC.

The CDR3 region is CATCQLTGVVENTEAFF. The DNA for the CDR3 is TGTGCCACCTGCCAACTGACAGGGGTGGTGGAGAACACTGAAGCTTTCTTT. The chain links TRBV3-1 to TRBJ1-1, with 8 bases that match TRBD1. Germline V lookup: CDR1 LGHDT, CDR2 YNNKEL (reference sequence). The CDR3 loop spans 17 amino acids. The junction had 17 bases not matched to a gene; V was cut back by 10 bases and J by 1 base.

This clonotype has more than one count but fewer than ten. This rearrangement joins TRBV29-1 to TRBJ1-1; no definite D call. Trimming took 7 bases from V and 4 from J, leaving 16 bases between them. The CDR3 length is 13 residues. Looked up from germline, CDR1 is SQVTM and CDR2 is ANQGSEA. CDR3 nucleotide sequence: TGCAGCGCGCTAGAGATTAAGGGCACTGAAGCTTTCTTT. This translates into CSALEIKGTEAFF.

At least ten counts were recorded for this clonotype. This chain connects TRBV5-1 to TRBJ2-3, with TRBD2 matching over 8 bases. The germline V gene encodes CDR1 SGHRS and CDR2 YFSETQ. V was pared by 4 bases and J by 7 bases, with 8 bases of the junction left unmatched. The CDR3 is 14 amino acids. CDR3 DNA sequence: TGCGCCAGCAGCGAGAGCGGGAGTGGAAATACGCAGTATTTT. The encoded protein is CASSESGSGNTQYF.

The chain uses TRBV28 and TRBJ2-1, with a weak D call TRBD2 (5 bases). The CDR3 covers 14 residues. Trimming took off 7 bases at V and 0 bases at J, with 10 bases between the two ends. In germline, CDR1 is MDHEN, CDR2 SYDVKM. The CDR3 DNA reads as TGTGCCAGCATAGCGCGGGTCTCCTACAATGAGCAGTTCTTC. Protein: CASIARVSYNEQFF.

This clonotype was picked up many times. V and J are TRBV27 and TRBJ2-7, with 10 bases identical to TRBD1. The CDR3 covers 15 residues. Losses at the gene ends were 4 bases for V and 0 bases for J; bases not matched to a gene: 3. In germline, CDR1 is MNHEY, CDR2 SMNVEV (reference sequence). The CDR3 DNA reads TGTGCCAGCAGTTCCGGGACAGGGGACTCCTACGAGCAGTACTTC. Translating it yields CASSSGTGDSYEQYF.

In its sample, this clonotype was seen many times. The chain links TRBV7-9 to TRBJ2-7; D may be TRBD2 (6 bases). V gave up 5 bases and J gave up 1 base, with 21 bases separating them. CDR3 length: 17 amino acids. Germline values: CDR1 SEHNR, CDR2 FQNEAQ (reference sequence). The CDR3 protein is CASSPLFGGLRSYEQYF. The CDR3, as DNA: TGTGCCAGCAGCCCATTGTTCGGGGGACTCCGTTCCTACGAGCAGTACTTC. The full variable domain, its missing parts supplied by reference TRBV7-9 and TRBJ2-7, is DTGVSQNPRHKITKRGQNVTFRCDPISEHNRLYWYRQTLGQGPEFLTYFQNEAQLEKSRLLSDRFSAERPKGSFSTLEIQRTEQGDSAMYLCASSPLFGGLRSYEQYFGPGTRLTVT.

The J gene is TRBJ2-7, the V gene TRBV27, with TRBD2 identical over 15 bases. The germline CDR1 and CDR2 sequences are MNHEY and SMNVEV (reference sequence). The V gene end was trimmed by 9 bases and the J gene end by 6 bases; junction bases not matched to a gene: 9. The CDR3 spans 15 residues. The CDR3 reads CASAPGLAGGGEQYF. CDR3 nucleotide sequence: TGTGCCAGTGCCCCGGGACTAGCGGGAGGAGGCGAGCAGTACTTC.

This sequence joins TRBV19 and TRBJ1-1; D gene ambiguous. Between the trimmed V and J ends, which lost 8 bases and 7 bases, there was a span of 11 bases. The CDR3 spans 11 residues. The V gene's germline CDR1 is LNHDA and CDR2 SQIVND (reference sequence). The CDR3 loop is CASPQNGEAFF. The CDR3 nucleotides are TGTGCCAGTCCCCAGAATGGTGAAGCTTTCTTT.